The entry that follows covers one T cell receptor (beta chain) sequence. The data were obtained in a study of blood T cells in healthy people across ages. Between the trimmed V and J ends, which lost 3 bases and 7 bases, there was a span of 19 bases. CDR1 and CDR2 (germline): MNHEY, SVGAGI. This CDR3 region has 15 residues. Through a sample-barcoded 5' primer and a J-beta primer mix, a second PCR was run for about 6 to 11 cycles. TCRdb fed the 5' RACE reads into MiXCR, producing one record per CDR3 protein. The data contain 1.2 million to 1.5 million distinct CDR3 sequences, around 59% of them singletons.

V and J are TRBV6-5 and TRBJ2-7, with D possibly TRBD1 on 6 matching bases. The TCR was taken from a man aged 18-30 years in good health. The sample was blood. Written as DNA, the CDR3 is TGTGCCAGCAGTTATACAGGGTCCTCGTCATGGGAGCAGTACTTC. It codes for CASSYTGSSSWEQYF.